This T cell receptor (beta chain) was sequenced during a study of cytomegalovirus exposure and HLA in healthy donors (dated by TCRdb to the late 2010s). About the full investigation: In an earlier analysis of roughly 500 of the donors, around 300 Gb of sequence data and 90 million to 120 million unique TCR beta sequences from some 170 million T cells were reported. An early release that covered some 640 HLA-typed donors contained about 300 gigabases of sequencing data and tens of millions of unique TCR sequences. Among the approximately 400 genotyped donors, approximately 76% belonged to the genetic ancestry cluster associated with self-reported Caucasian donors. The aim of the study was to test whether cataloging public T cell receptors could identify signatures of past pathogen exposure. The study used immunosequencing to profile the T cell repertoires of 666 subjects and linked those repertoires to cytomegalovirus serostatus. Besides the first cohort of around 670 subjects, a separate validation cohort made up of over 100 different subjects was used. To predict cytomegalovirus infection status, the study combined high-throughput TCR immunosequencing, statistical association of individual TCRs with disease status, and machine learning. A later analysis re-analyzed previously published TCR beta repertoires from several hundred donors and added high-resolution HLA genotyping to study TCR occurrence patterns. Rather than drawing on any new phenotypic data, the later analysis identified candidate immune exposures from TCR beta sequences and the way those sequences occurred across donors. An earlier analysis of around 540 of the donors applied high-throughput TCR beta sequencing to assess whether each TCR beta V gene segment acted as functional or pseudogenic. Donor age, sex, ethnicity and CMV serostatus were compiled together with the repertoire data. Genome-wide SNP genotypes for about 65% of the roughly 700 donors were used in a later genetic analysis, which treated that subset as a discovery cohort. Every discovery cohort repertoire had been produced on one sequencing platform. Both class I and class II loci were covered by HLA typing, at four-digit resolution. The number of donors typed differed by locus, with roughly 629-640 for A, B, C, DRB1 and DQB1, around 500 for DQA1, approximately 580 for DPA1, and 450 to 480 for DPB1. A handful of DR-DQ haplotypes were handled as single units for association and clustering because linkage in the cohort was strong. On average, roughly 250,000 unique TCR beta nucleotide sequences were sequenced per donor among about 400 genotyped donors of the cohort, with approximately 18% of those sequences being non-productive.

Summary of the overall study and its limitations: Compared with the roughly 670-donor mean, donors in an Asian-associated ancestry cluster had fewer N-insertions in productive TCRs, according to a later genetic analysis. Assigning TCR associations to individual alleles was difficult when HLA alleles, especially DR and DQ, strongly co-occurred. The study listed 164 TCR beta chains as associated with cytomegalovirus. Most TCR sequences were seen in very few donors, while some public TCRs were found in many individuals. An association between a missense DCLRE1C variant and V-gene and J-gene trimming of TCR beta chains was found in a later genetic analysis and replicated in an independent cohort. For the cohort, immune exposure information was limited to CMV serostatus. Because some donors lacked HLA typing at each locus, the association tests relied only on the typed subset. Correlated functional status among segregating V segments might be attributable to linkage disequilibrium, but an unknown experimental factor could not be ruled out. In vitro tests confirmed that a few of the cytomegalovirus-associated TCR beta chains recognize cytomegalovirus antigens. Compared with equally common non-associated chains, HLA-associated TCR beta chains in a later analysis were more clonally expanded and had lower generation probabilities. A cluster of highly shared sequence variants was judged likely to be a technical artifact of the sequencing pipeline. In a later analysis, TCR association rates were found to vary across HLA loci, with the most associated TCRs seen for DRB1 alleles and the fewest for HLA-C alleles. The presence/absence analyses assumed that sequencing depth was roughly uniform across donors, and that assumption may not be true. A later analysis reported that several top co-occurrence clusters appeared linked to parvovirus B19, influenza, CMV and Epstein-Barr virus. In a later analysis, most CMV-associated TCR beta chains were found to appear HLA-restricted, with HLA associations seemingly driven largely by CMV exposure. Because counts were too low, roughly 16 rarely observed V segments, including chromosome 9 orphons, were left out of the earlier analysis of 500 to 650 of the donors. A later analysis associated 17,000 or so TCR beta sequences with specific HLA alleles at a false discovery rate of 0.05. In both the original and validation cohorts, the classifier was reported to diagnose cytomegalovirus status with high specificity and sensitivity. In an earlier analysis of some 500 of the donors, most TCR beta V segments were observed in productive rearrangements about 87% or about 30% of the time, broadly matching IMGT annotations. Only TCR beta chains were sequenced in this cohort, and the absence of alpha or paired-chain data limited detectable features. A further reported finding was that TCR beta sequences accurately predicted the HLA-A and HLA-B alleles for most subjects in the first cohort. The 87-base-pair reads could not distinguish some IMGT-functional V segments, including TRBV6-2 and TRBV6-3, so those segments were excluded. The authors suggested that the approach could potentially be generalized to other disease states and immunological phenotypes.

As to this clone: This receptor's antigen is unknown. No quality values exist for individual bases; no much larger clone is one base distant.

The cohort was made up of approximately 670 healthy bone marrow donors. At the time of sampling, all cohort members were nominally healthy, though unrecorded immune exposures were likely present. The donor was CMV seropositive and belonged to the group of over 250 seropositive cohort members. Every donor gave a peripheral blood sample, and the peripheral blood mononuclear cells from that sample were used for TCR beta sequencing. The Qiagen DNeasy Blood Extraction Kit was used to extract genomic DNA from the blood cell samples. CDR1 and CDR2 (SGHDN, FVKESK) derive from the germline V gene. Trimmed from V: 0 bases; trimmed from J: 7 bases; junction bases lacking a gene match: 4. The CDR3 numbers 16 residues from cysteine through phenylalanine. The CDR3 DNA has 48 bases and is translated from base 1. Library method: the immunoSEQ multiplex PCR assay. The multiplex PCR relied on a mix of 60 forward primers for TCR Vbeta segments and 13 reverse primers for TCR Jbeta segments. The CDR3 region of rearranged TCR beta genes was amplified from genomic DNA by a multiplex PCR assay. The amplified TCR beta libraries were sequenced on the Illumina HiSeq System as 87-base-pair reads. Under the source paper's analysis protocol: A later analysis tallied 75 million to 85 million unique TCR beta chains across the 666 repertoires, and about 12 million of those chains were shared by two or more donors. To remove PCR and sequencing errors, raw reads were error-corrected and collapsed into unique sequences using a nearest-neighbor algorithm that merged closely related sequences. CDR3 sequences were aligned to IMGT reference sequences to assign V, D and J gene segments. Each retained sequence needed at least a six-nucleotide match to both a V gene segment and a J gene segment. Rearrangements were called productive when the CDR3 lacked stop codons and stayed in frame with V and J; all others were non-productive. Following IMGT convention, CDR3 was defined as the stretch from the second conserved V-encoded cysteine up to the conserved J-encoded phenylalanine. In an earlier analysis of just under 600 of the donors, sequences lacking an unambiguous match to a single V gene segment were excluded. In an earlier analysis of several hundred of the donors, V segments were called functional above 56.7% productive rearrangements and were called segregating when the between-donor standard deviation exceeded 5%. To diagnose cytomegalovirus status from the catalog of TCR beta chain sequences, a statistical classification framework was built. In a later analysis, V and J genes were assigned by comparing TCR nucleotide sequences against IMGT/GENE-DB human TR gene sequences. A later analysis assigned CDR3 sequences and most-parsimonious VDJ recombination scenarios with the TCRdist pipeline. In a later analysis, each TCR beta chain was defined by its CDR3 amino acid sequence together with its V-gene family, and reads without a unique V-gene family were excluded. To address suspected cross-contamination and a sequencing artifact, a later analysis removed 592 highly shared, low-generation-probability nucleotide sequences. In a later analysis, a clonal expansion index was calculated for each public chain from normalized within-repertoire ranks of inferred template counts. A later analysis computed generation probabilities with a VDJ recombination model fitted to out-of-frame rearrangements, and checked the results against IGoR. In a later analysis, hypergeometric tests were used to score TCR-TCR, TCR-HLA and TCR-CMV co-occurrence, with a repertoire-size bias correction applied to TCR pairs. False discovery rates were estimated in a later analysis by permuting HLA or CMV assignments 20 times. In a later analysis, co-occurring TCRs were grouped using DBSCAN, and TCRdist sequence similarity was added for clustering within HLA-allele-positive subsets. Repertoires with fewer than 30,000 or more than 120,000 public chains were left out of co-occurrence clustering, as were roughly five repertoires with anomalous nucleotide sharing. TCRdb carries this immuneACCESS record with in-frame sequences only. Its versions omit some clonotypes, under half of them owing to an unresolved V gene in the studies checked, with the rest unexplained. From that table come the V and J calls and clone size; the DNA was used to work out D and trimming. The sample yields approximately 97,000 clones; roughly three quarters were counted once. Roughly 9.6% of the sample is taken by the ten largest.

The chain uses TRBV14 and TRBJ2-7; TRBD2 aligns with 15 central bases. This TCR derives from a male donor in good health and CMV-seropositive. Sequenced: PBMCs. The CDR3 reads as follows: CASSQELGLAGGEQYF. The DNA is TGTGCCAGCAGCCAAGAACTGGGACTAGCGGGAGGTGAGCAGTACTTC.